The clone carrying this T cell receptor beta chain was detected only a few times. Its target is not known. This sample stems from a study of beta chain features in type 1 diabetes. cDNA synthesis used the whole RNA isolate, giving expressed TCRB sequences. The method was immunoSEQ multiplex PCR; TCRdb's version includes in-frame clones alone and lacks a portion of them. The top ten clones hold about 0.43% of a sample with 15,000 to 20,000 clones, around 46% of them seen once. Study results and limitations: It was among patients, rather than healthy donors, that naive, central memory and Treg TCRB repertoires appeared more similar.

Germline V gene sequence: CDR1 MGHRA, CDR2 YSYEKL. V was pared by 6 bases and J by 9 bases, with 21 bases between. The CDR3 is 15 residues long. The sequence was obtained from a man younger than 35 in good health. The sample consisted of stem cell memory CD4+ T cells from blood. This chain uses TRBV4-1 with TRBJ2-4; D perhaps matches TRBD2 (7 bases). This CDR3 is CASSLRGGGSAIQYF. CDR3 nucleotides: TGCGCCAGCAGTCTTCGAGGGGGGGGGTCAGCCATTCAGTACTTC.